A selection of T cell receptor beta chains follows, all from one sample in a study of blood T cell repertoires in COVID-19. Only in-frame clones appear in the TCRdb table, and some are missing; sequencing was by immunoSEQ multiplex PCR. The table shows roughly 140,000 clones, with 82% occurring only once. The specimen sequenced was peripheral blood. These receptors were obtained from a woman aged 80 or over with acute or convalescent COVID-19. The CDR3 runs from the conserved cysteine through the conserved F or W. Fields, in order: J gene, D gene, V gene, clone size, CDR3 DNA, CDR3 protein. A D gene is named only where the DNA matches it firmly. For some rows the clone size is stated as once, few or many, or as a class when expanded; others skip it.

TRBJ1-1,TRBD1,TRBV2,.,TGTGCCAGCAGGGGACAGGTGAACACTGAAGCTTTCTTT,CASRGQVNTEAFF
TRBJ1-2,TRBD1,TRBV5-1,.,TGCGCCAGCAGCTGGGCTACAGGGGGCGCCTATGGCTACACCTTC,CASSWATGGAYGYTF
TRBJ2-2,TRBD2,TRBV2,few,TGTGCCAGCAGGAGATGGACTAGCGGATCGAACACCGGGGAGCTGTTTTTT,CASRRWTSGSNTGELFF
TRBJ1-2,TRBD1,TRBV15,.,TGTGCCACCAGGGCAGGGGGCTATGGCTACACCTTC,CATRAGGYGYTF
TRBJ1-5,.,TRBV19,.,TGTGCCAGTACCCCCCCTGACAGAAATCAGCCCCAGCATTTT,CASTPPDRNQPQHF
TRBJ2-5,TRBD2,TRBV7-8,.,TGTGCCAGCAGCCCATTTCCTAGCGGGGGAGAGACCCAGTACTTC,CASSPFPSGGETQYF
TRBJ2-7,TRBD1,TRBV28,.,TGTGCCAGCAGTTTATCCGGACAGGGACAGAGACAGTACTTC,CASSLSGQGQRQYF
TRBJ1-2,TRBD1,TRBV27,.,TGTGCCAGCAGCTCCTGGGCGTGGAGGGGGCAAAGTTATGGCTACACCTTC,CASSSWAWRGQSYGYTF
TRBJ2-3,TRBD2,TRBV28,few,TGTGCCAGCCGTGCCGGGGGGGCAGGCACAGATACGCAGTATTTT,CASRAGGAGTDTQYF
TRBJ1-2,TRBD1,TRBV4-1,.,TGCGCCAGCAGCCTGGGACAGGCGGCTAACTATGGCTACACCTTC,CASSLGQAANYGYTF
TRBJ1-2,TRBD1,TRBV7-3,.,TGTGCCAGCAGCTTAGGGACAGACTATGGCTACACCTTC,CASSLGTDYGYTF
TRBJ2-2,TRBD2,TRBV5-1,.,TGCGCCAGCAGCCTTCTAGCGGGGCTCCCCCACACCGGGGAGCTGTTTTTT,CASSLLAGLPHTGELFF
TRBJ2-1,TRBD2,TRBV5-1,once,TGCGCCAGCAGCCCGGCGGCTAGCGGGAGCAATGAGCAGTTCTTC,CASSPAASGSNEQFF
TRBJ2-3,.,TRBV4-1,.,TGCGCCAGCAGCCAAGATAACAGGGTTGGAGATACGCAGTATTTT,CASSQDNRVGDTQYF
TRBJ1-3,TRBD1,TRBV18,.,TGTGCCAGCTCACTTGCAGGGGGCTCTTCTGGAAACACCATATATTTT,CASSLAGGSSGNTIYF
TRBJ1-5,.,TRBV3-1/TRBV3-2,once,TGTGCCAGCAGCCTAAGCGTTGAAGGTCCCCAGCATTTT,CASSLSVEGPQHF
TRBJ2-7,TRBD2,TRBV5-4,.,TGTGCCAGCAGCCCGAGCGGGAGTATCTACGAGCAGTACTTC,CASSPSGSIYEQYF
TRBJ2-7,.,TRBV28,.,TGTGCCAGCAGTACTATAGGTGGTAATTCCGAGCAGTACTTC,CASSTIGGNSEQYF
TRBJ2-7,TRBD1,TRBV7-6,.,TGTGCCAGCAGCTCATTCCCAACAGGGGCCTCCTACGAGCAGTACTTC,CASSSFPTGASYEQYF
TRBJ1-2,.,TRBV6-4,.,TGTGCCAGCAGTGACTCCACATCCCCGATCGCTGGCTACACCTTC,CASSDSTSPIAGYTF
TRBJ1-3,.,TRBV2,.,TGTGCCGGGAACAGGGAGCGCTCTGGAAACACCATATATTTT,CAGNRERSGNTIYF
TRBJ1-1,TRBD1,TRBV7-9,.,TGTGCCAGCAGCTTAGCGGGGACAGGGGAACGTGCTTTCTTT,CASSLAGTGERAFF
TRBJ2-2,.,TRBV4-2,.,TGTGCCAGCAGCCAATTGCGGAACACCGGGGAGCTGTTTTTT,CASSQLRNTGELFF
TRBJ2-3,.,TRBV27,.,TGTGCCAGCAGCCCTGACTCCTTGGCGCAGTATTTT,CASSPDSLAQYF
TRBJ1-3,.,TRBV2,.,TGTGCCAGCAGGGGCTCAGGGGAGCTTCTTGGAAACACCATATATTTT,CASRGSGELLGNTIYF
TRBJ2-7,.,TRBV9,.,TGTGCCAGCAGCGACGGGGAGTCCCACGAGCAGTACTTC,CASSDGESHEQYF
TRBJ2-7,.,TRBV2,few,TGTGCCAGCAGTGAAGCACGACAGGCTGGTGCCGAGCAGTACTTC,CASSEARQAGAEQYF
TRBJ1-2,TRBD1,TRBV27,.,TGTGCCAGCAGATCGGACAGGGAGCTCAGGGGCTACACCTTC,CASRSDRELRGYTF
TRBJ2-7,.,TRBV7-2,.,TGTGCCAGCAGCTTGAGTGGAGGGAGATTCTACGAGCAGTACTTC,CASSLSGGRFYEQYF
TRBJ1-1,.,TRBV30,.,TGTGCCTGGAGATCCTCTCAGGCGAACACTGAAGCTTTCTTT,CAWRSSQANTEAFF
TRBJ1-2,.,TRBV5-5,.,TGTGCCAGCAGCTTGGTTGGAGCCAACTATGGCTACACCTTC,CASSLVGANYGYTF
TRBJ1-3,.,TRBV11-2,.,TGTGCCAGCAGCTTCGCCGGGGCTGGAAACACCATATATTTT,CASSFAGAGNTIYF
TRBJ1-5,TRBD1,TRBV19,.,TGTGCCAGTAGTCACAGGGGGACAGGGTTCAATCAGCCCCAGCATTTT,CASSHRGTGFNQPQHF
TRBJ2-4,.,TRBV1,.,TGCACCAGCAGCCAAGAGAGACTAGCGGATCTAGCCAAAAACATTCAGTACTTC,CTSSQERLADLAKNIQYF
TRBJ1-1,.,TRBV7-9,few,TGTGCCAGCAGCTCGAGTAGAGGCACTGAAGCTTTCTTT,CASSSSRGTEAFF
TRBJ1-3,TRBD1,TRBV30,.,TGTGCCTGGAGATGGGGCAGGGGGGTAAACACCATATATTTT,CAWRWGRGVNTIYF
TRBJ2-1,TRBD2,TRBV27,.,TGTGCCAGCAGTTTCTGGGGCGGGAGCACCTACAATGAGCAGTTCTTC,CASSFWGGSTYNEQFF
TRBJ1-1,.,TRBV30,.,TGTGCCTGGAGTACAGGGTTGGACACTGAAGCTTTCTTT,CAWSTGLDTEAFF
TRBJ2-3,TRBD2,TRBV18,.,TGTGCCAGCTCACCATTTCTCCAAACTAGCGGGAGTGGAGATACGCAGTATTTT,CASSPFLQTSGSGDTQYF
TRBJ2-7,TRBD2,TRBV6-2/TRBV6-3,.,TGTGCCAGCAGTCCCGGGAGGCCCTACGAGCAGTACTTC,CASSPGRPYEQYF
TRBJ2-1,.,TRBV3-1/TRBV3-2,.,TGTGCCAGCAGCCCATCGGCGGGGCGAACTTACAATGAGCAGTTCTTC,CASSPSAGRTYNEQFF
TRBJ2-5,.,TRBV28,.,TGTGCCAGCTCCGACGAGACACAAGGCCGAGAGACCCAGTACTTC,CASSDETQGRETQYF
TRBJ2-5,.,TRBV29-1,.,TGCAGCGTTTTTTCAGGGATCAGAGAGACCCAGTACTTC,CSVFSGIRETQYF
TRBJ1-1,.,TRBV4-2,.,TGTGCCAGCAGCCAAGATCCCCAACATGTGAACACTGAAGCTTTCTTT,CASSQDPQHVNTEAFF
TRBJ1-2,.,TRBV10-1,.,TGCGCCTCCCAAACCCGGGAGAACTATGGCTACACCTTC,CASQTRENYGYTF
TRBJ1-2,TRBD1,TRBV5-1,few,TGCGCCAGCAGCCGGGGGACAGTAGCTACCGGGGGCTACACCTTC,CASSRGTVATGGYTF